The 10 T cell receptor beta chains below all came from one sample that was sequenced in a study of human T cells and chemical hapten exposure. One entry per CDR3 protein results from TCRdb running MiXCR on the RACE reads. Here the sample spans around 33,000 distinct CDR3 sequences, around 12% being singletons. The time point is: pre-sensitization, week 0. Stated treatment: therapeutic diphenylcyclopropenone sensitization with weekly scalp DPC. Total RNA was isolated from whole blood that had not been fractionated. Sequences were derived from whole blood, sampled in connection with sensitization to the hapten diphenylcyclopropenone (DPC). These receptor sequences come from a woman aged 35 to 49 with alopecia areata. Some clones in this sample may be carry-over from other donors' samples.

The chain has TRBV29-1 and TRBJ2-3; D is unresolved. The CDR3 covers 13 residues. Germline loops: CDR1 SQVTM, CDR2 ANQGSEA. V lost 3 bases and J lost 4, with 11 bases in between. DNA for the CDR3: TGCAGCGTTGATTTGTCGGTGCCAGATACGCAGTATTTT. Translated: CSVDLSVPDTQYF.

This clonotype showed up many times. V and J are TRBV6-5 and TRBJ2-3; TRBD2 might be the D (5 bases). The CDR3 runs to 16 residues. Trimming pared 0 bases from V and 1 base from J, leaving 11 bases between. CDR1 is MNHEY and CDR2 is SVGAGI in the germline V gene. DNA for the CDR3: TGTGCCAGCAGTTACTCTCGGGGTAGTCGCACAGATACGCAGTATTTT. As protein: CASSYSRGSRTDTQYF.

This clonotype came up many times. The gene calls are TRBV15 and TRBJ1-1, with 7 bases matching TRBD1. The germline CDR1 and CDR2 sequences are LNHNV and YYDKDF (reference sequence). V shed 10 bases and J 1 base; nucleotides not matched to a gene: 9. The CDR3 has 14 residues. The CDR3 region has the DNA TGTGCCATTGGGACAGTACAGGGGAACACTGAAGCTTTCTTT. Amino acid sequence: CAIGTVQGNTEAFF.

This clonotype has ten or more counts. The chain carries TRBV12-3 or TRBV12-4 and TRBJ1-4, with D perhaps matching TRBD1 (5 bases). Trimming took off 5 bases at V and 5 bases at J, with 15 bases between the two ends. The CDR3 has 15 residues. CDR3 in amino acids: CASSKTGTGNEKLFF. The CDR3, as DNA: TGTGCCAGCAGTAAGACCGGGACTGGGAATGAAAAACTGTTTTTT.

For this clonotype: Mismatch with germline at one junction end may stem from a read error. The chain carries TRBV7-8 and TRBJ1-2; unclear D gene. Germline CDR1 reads SGHVS; CDR2 reads FQNEAQ. This CDR3 comprises 15 residues. The CDR3 loop reads CVSSLDGQANYGYTF. In nucleotides, the CDR3 is TGTGTCAGCAGCTTAGACGGGCAAGCTAACTACGGCTACACCTTC.

This chain connects TRBV7-9 to TRBJ1-1, with D possibly matching TRBD1 (5 bases). Germline CDR1 and CDR2: SEHNR and FQNEAQ (reference sequence). V was clipped by 2 bases and J by 4 bases, with 8 bases between them. The CDR3 contains 13 residues. Here the CDR3 reads CASSLFQGTEAFF. In DNA form, the CDR3 reads TGTGCCAGCAGCTTATTCCAGGGCACTGAAGCTTTCTTT.

This clonotype was observed many times. This chain connects TRBV7-3 to TRBJ2-1; tentatively, D is TRBD2 (5 bases). With 5 bases removed from V and 9 bases from J, the gap between germline ends came to 23 bases. CDR3 length: 16 residues. Germline V gene data show CDR1 as SGHTA and CDR2 as FQGTGA. CDR3 amino acids: CASSPQLGFGIGEQFF. For the CDR3, the DNA is TGTGCCAGCAGCCCCCAACTAGGGTTCGGCATTGGTGAGCAGTTCTTC. Full variable domain (outside the CDR3, taken from reference TRBV7-3 and TRBJ2-1): GAGVSQTPSNKVTEKGKYVELRCDPISGHTALYWYRQSLGQGPEFLIYFQGTGAADDSGLPNDRFFAVRPEGSVSTLKIQRTERGDSAVYLCASSPQLGFGIGEQFFGPGTRLTVL.

The genes are TRBV29-1 and TRBJ2-1; D is possibly TRBD1 (6 bases). The germline CDR1 and CDR2 sequences are SQVTM and ANQGSEA. Trimming removed 6 bases at V and 7 bases at J, with 13 bases between. This CDR3 spans 12 amino acids. CDR3 amino acids: CSVRTEGNEQFF. The CDR3 DNA reads as TGCAGCGTCCGGACAGAGGGGAATGAGCAGTTCTTC.

V is TRBV12-3 or TRBV12-4 and J is TRBJ2-1; 7 nucleotides agree with TRBD2. V lost 6 bases and J lost 0; bases outside the gene matches: 5. The CDR3 loop spans 15 amino acids. The CDR3: CASSFGGSSYNEQFF. The CDR3 coding sequence is TGTGCCAGCAGCTTCGGGGGGAGCTCCTACAATGAGCAGTTCTTC.

This clonotype was counted between two and nine times. The genes are TRBV12-3 or TRBV12-4 and TRBJ2-1; D gene unclear. This CDR3 is built from 11 residues. V shed 2 bases and J shed 12 bases, with 8 bases lying between them. This CDR3 reads CASSLKGGQFF. CDR3 sequence (DNA): TGTGCCAGCAGTTTAAAAGGTGGGCAGTTCTTC.